This passage covers 27 T cell receptor beta chains from one sample sequenced in a study of CD8 T cells in Susac syndrome. Random hexamers were used to reverse transcribe roughly 0.45 to 1 ug of RNA. Each CDR3 protein is one row after TCRdb ran MiXCR on the immunoSEQ multiplex PCR reads. The sample lists 400,000 to 550,000 distinct CDR3 sequences, approximately 85% occurring once. The specimen was CD8+ T cells from PBMCs. These receptors all stem from a human donor with multiple sclerosis.

Here the CDR3 reads CASSLGLLDRPTEAFF. The CDR3 nucleotides are TGTGCCAGCAGCTTAGGCCTATTGGACAGGCCCACTGAAGCTTTCTTT. This chain joins TRBV11-2 and TRBJ1-1; 7 bases agree with TRBD1. Germline assignment: CDR1 SGHAT and CDR2 FQNNGV. The CDR3 spans 16 residues. Germline trimming cut 1 base from V and 4 bases from J; bases unmatched to any gene: 9.

The J gene is TRBJ2-1, the V gene TRBV30; TRBD1 aligns across 9 bases. V was pared by 7 bases and J by 9 bases, with 7 bases of the junction left unmatched. The germline V gene encodes CDR1 GTSNPN and CDR2 SVGIG (reference sequence). The CDR3 is made up of 12 amino acids. The CDR3 DNA follows: TGTGCCTTCCGGGACAGGGCTGGTGAGCAGTTCTTC. Translating it yields CAFRDRAGEQFF. Based on the CDR3 plus reference TRBV30 and TRBJ2-1, the full variable domain is SQTIHQWPATLVQPVGSPLSLECTVEGTSNPNLYWYRQAAGRGLQLLFYSVGIGQISSEVPQNLSASRPQDRQFILSSKKLLLSDSGFYLCAFRDRAGEQFFGPGTRLTVL.

This rearrangement joins TRBV6-1 to TRBJ2-5; TRBD2 might be the D (6 bases). The germline CDR1 and CDR2 sequences are MNHNS and SASEGT. This CDR3 has 15 amino acids. Trimming cost V 3 bases and J 2 bases, with 13 bases left between them. Here the CDR3 DNA reads TGTGCCAGCAGTGATCTAGCCGGGGGTCAAGAGACCCAGTACTTC. Its translation: CASSDLAGGQETQYF.

V gene TRBV11-2 combines with J gene TRBJ1-2; the D is unclear. The V and J ends lost 5 bases and 4 bases respectively, with 14 bases between them. The CDR3 is 14 residues long. The V gene's germline CDR1 is SGHAT and CDR2 FQNNGV. CDR3 coding DNA: TGTGCCAGCAGCCCCTCCGGGTGGCTCTATGGCTACACCTTC. Protein sequence: CASSPSGWLYGYTF.

The J gene is TRBJ2-1, the V gene TRBV27; TRBD2 might be the D (7 bases). Trimming left V 4 bases short and J 3 bases short, with 13 bases between. The CDR3 extends over 15 amino acids. Germline V gene data show CDR1 as MNHEY and CDR2 as SMNVEV (reference sequence). The CDR3 bases are TGTGCCAGCAGTTGGGGGGGCGAAAACTACAATGAGCAGTTCTTC. Translated: CASSWGGENYNEQFF.

The rearrangement joins TRBV4-2 to TRBJ2-2, with TRBD2 identical over 12 bases. There are 18 residues in the CDR3. The germline gives CDR1 LGHNA, CDR2 YNFKEQ. Trimming at V came to 3 bases and at J to 0 bases, leaving 5 bases not matched to a gene. The CDR3 here is CASSHWTSGKPNTGELFF. For the CDR3, the DNA is TGTGCCAGCAGCCATTGGACTAGCGGGAAGCCGAACACCGGGGAGCTGTTTTTT.

This chain connects TRBV4-1 to TRBJ2-3; 8 positions agree with TRBD1. With V trimmed by 4 bases and J by 2 bases, 8 bases remained unmatched. The CDR3 has 16 residues. CDR1 is MGHRA and CDR2 is YSYEKL in the germline V gene. This CDR3 reads CASSPRQGRFTDTQYF. As DNA, the CDR3 is TGCGCCAGCAGCCCGCGACAGGGGCGCTTCACAGATACGCAGTATTTT.

Turning to this clonotype: A single base separates this from a much larger clone, so it may be a read error. The J gene is TRBJ2-7, the V gene TRBV5-6; D is uncertain. CDR1 and CDR2 (germline): SGHDT, YYEEEE. Trimming removed 2 bases from V and 2 bases from J, with 5 bases in between. The CDR3 covers 12 residues. CDR3 loop: CASSFGPYEQYF. The CDR3 DNA reads as TGTGCCAGCAGCTTTGGACCCTACGAGCAGTACTTC.

The V and J genes are TRBV30 and TRBJ2-5; 10 bases match TRBD1. V was pared by 2 bases and J by 5 bases, with 8 bases of the junction left unmatched. Germline CDR1 and CDR2: GTSNPN and SVGIG (reference sequence). This CDR3 contains 15 residues. The CDR3 here is CAWSLTGGGGETQYF. For the CDR3, the DNA is TGTGCCTGGAGTCTGACAGGGGGCGGAGGGGAGACCCAGTACTTC. The whole variable domain, remainder taken from reference TRBV30 and TRBJ2-5, is SQTIHQWPATLVQPVGSPLSLECTVEGTSNPNLYWYRQAAGRGLQLLFYSVGIGQISSEVPQNLSASRPQDRQFILSSKKLLLSDSGFYLCAWSLTGGGGETQYFGPGTRLLVL.

This chain connects TRBV30 to TRBJ1-3; no reliable D call. CDR1 and CDR2 from the germline V gene are GTSNPN and SVGIG (reference sequence). The CDR3 sequence is 14 residues long. The V end lost 4 bases, the J end lost 6 bases, and 16 bases lay between the germline ends. CDR3 sequence (DNA): TGTGCCTGGAACCCACTACCCGTGGTAAACACCATATATTTT. This sequence encodes CAWNPLPVVNTIYF.

The chain joins TRBV19 to TRBJ1-5; 7 nucleotides match TRBD1. Germline values: CDR1 LNHDA, CDR2 SQIVND (reference sequence). The trim removed 5 bases at V and 2 bases at J, leaving 6 bases unmatched. This CDR3 comprises 15 residues. In DNA form, the CDR3 reads TGTGCCAGTAGTGAGACAGGGTGGGGCAATCAGCCCCAGCATTTT. It encodes CASSETGWGNQPQHF.

This clonotype was seen only once. The chain links TRBV27 to TRBJ1-3; D unresolved. The CDR3 runs to 17 residues. Deletions cut 5 bases from V and 11 bases from J, with 28 bases between. The germline gives CDR1 MNHEY, CDR2 SMNVEV (reference sequence). The CDR3 nucleotides are TGTGCCAGCAGTCTTTCCGCCCCGAGTGGCCTTCTGCGCTCCATATATTTT. Protein: CASSLSAPSGLLRSIYF.

The chain combines TRBV7-2 with TRBJ2-1; perhaps TRBD1 as D (6 bases). V was trimmed by 2 bases and J by 0 bases, leaving 11 bases between them. The germline V gene encodes CDR1 SGHTA and CDR2 FQGNSA. This CDR3 is built from 16 residues. The CDR3 region is CASSLQGQSSYNEQFF. The CDR3 nucleotides are TGTGCCAGCAGCTTACAGGGGCAGTCCTCCTACAATGAGCAGTTCTTC.

The chain has TRBV29-1 and TRBJ2-7, with D uncertain. V was trimmed by 2 bases and J by 2 bases, leaving 10 bases between them. Germline V gene lookup returns CDR1 SQVTM and CDR2 ANQGSEA. This CDR3 comprises 13 residues. CDR3 protein: CSVESEETYEQYF. CDR3 bases: TGCAGCGTTGAATCGGAAGAAACCTACGAGCAGTACTTC.

V gene TRBV6-1 combines with J gene TRBJ2-5; D might be TRBD1 (6 bases). Per the germline V gene, CDR1 is MNHNS and CDR2 is SASEGT. This CDR3 has 19 amino acids. The ends were cut back, 3 bases at V and 0 bases at J, with 23 bases in the middle. CDR3 sequence: CASSDVNPRTDVYQETQYF. The DNA for the CDR3 is TGTGCCAGCAGTGACGTCAACCCTCGGACAGATGTGTACCAAGAGACCCAGTACTTC.

V gene TRBV6-1 combines with J gene TRBJ2-1; D remains unclear. The CDR3 is 12 residues long. Germline V gives CDR1 MNHNS, CDR2 SASEGT. V was pared by 7 bases and J by 5 bases, with 9 bases between. The CDR3 DNA is TGTGCCAGCATCTCCTATAACAATGAGCAGTTCTTC. Translating gives CASISYNNEQFF.

This clonotype was counted between two and nine times. V gene TRBV5-4 combines with J gene TRBJ2-3; 11 bases are shared with TRBD2. The CDR3 contains 16 residues. Looked up from germline, CDR1 is SGHNT and CDR2 is YYREEE (reference sequence). After removal of 0 bases from V and 0 bases from J, the junction contained 0 bases not matched to a gene. The CDR3 protein is CASSLGLAGSTDTQYF. The CDR3 DNA reads TGTGCCAGCAGCTTGGGACTAGCGGGAAGCACAGATACGCAGTATTTT.

The chain links TRBV11-2 to TRBJ2-7, with unresolved D. V lost 8 bases to trimming and J lost 6 bases, with 11 bases between them. Germline assignment: CDR1 SGHAT and CDR2 FQNNGV. CDR3 size: 11 residues. The CDR3 DNA sequence: TGTGCCAGCCTTGTCGTGGGCGAGCAGTACTTC. Its protein is CASLVVGEQYF.

This clonotype was picked up a small number of times. CDR3 sequence: CASSPRGLPYEQYF. The CDR3 region has the DNA TGTGCCAGCAGCCCCCGGGGCTTACCCTACGAGCAGTACTTC. The rearrangement uses TRBV13 and TRBJ2-7; either TRBD1 or TRBD2 may supply D (5 bases each). The CDR3 extends over 14 amino acids. V dropped 5 bases and J dropped 2 bases, with 13 bases sitting between them. Germline V gene lookup returns CDR1 PRHDT and CDR2 FYEKMQ (reference sequence).

This chain connects TRBV27 to TRBJ2-1; TRBD2 agrees at 12 bases. J was trimmed by 4 bases and V by 7 bases; bases with no gene match: 8. Germline loops: CDR1 MNHEY, CDR2 SMNVEV (reference sequence). This CDR3 is 16 amino acids long. The CDR3 sequence: CASKFSSGGAYNEQFF. The CDR3 bases are TGTGCCAGCAAGTTCTCTAGCGGGGGGGCGTACAATGAGCAGTTCTTC.

About this clonotype: The conserved phenylalanine or tryptophan is not found at the CDR3 terminus, so this likely reflects a read error. The chain has TRBV7-2 and TRBJ2-5, with D possibly TRBD1 on 6 matching bases. The V end lost 1 base, the J end lost 3 bases, and 6 bases lay between the germline ends. Per germline, CDR1 SGHTA and CDR2 FQGNSA. The CDR3 has 13 amino acids. The CDR3 coding sequence is TGTGCCAGCAGCTTAGGGACAGAAGAGACCCAGTACCTC. Translation: CASSLGTEETQYL.

The rearrangement uses TRBV27 and TRBJ2-1; TRBD2 matches at 7 bases. The CDR3 length is 18 residues. V gave up 2 bases and J gave up 6 bases; unmatched junction bases: 16. The germline V gene has CDR1 MNHEY and CDR2 SMNVEV (reference sequence). The CDR3 DNA reads as TGTGCCAGCAGTTTAAGGCCCCCAGGGCGGGAGTACCCCAATGAGCAGTTCTTC. Translating gives CASSLRPPGREYPNEQFF.

The V and J genes are TRBV19 and TRBJ2-1, with D tentatively TRBD1 (5 bases). With 3 bases removed from V and 4 bases from J, the gap between germline ends came to 10 bases. The CDR3 is made up of 14 amino acids. Germline V gene sequence: CDR1 LNHDA, CDR2 SQIVND (reference sequence). This chain's CDR3 is CASSIRQIYNEQFF. The CDR3 DNA reads as TGTGCCAGTAGTATCCGACAGATATACAATGAGCAGTTCTTC.

This chain joins TRBV29-1 and TRBJ2-7; a possible D gene is TRBD2 (6 bases). The germline V gene has CDR1 SQVTM and CDR2 ANQGSEA. V was shortened by 3 bases and J by 3 bases, with 12 bases between the two germline ends. The CDR3 has 13 amino acids. The CDR3 DNA follows: TGCAGCGTTGAGTCGGGAGAGTACTACGAGCAGTACTTC. Translation gives CSVESGEYYEQYF.

The J gene is TRBJ1-1, the V gene TRBV29-1, with no clear D. CDR3 size: 16 residues. With 4 bases removed from V and 4 bases from J, the gap between germline ends came to 22 bases. CDR1 SQVTM and CDR2 ANQGSEA come from the germline V gene. CDR3 in DNA: TGCAGCGTTGTGGGCTCCGATCCAACGCTTGGCACTGAAGCTTTCTTT. Amino acids: CSVVGSDPTLGTEAFF.

This sequence joins TRBV27 and TRBJ1-1, with a tentative D call TRBD1 (5 bases). The CDR3 loop spans 15 amino acids. The germline V gene encodes CDR1 MNHEY and CDR2 SMNVEV (reference sequence). The ends were cut back, 2 bases at V and 1 base at J, with 11 bases in the middle. In nucleotides, the CDR3 is TGTGCCAGCAGTTTAGATCTAGGGGAGAACACTGAAGCTTTCTTT. Amino acids: CASSLDLGENTEAFF.

This clonotype appeared once. The chain couples TRBV6-4 to TRBJ2-3; D not resolved. Between the trimmed V and J ends, which lost 0 bases and 0 bases, there was a span of 10 bases. The CDR3 is made up of 16 amino acids. Germline assignment: CDR1 MRHNA and CDR2 SNTAGT. CDR3 sequence (DNA): TGTGCCAGCAGTGACTCAGGGTCCTTTAGCACAGATACGCAGTATTTT. The encoded protein is CASSDSGSFSTDTQYF.